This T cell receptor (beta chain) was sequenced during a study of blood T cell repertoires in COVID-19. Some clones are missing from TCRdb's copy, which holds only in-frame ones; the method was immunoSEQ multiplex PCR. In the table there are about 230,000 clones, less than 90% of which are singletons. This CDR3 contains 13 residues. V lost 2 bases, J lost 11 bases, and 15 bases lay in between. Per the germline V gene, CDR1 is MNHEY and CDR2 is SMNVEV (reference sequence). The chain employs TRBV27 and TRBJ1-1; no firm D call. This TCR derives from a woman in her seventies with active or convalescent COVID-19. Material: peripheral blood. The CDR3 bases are TGTGCCAGCAGTTTAGGGGTGGCGGGGTTGGCTTTCTTT. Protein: CASSLGVAGLAFF.